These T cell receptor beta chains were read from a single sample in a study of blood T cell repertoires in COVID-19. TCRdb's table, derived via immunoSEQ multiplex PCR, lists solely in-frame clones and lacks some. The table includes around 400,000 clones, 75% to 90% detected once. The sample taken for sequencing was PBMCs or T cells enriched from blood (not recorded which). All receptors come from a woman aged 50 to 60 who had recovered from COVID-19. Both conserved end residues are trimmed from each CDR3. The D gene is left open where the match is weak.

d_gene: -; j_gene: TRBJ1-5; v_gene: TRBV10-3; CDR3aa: ATNKDRGNSNQPQH
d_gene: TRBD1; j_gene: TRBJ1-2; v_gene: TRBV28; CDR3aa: ASSLILVTGVGYGYT
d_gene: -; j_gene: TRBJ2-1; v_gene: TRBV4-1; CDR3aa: ASSQDRRDEQF
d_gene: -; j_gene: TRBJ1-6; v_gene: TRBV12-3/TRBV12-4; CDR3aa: ASSSGDSPLH
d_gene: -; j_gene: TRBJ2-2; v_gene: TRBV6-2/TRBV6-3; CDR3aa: ASSHPNGGGTGELF
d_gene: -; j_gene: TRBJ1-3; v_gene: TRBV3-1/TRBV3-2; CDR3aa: ASSQDEGNTIY
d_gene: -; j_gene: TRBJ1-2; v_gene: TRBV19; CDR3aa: ATEHGKGLSYGYT
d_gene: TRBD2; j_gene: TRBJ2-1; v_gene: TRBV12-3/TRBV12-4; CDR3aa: ASRRGDEQF
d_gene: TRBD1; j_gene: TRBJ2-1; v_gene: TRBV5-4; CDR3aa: ASSSIGTGGNEQF
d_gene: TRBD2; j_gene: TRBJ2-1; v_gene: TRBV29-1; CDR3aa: SVVLPLAGAYNEQF
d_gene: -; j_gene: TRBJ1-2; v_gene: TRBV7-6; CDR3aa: ASSLDPGYGYT
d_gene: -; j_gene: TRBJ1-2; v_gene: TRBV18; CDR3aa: ASSPSAGQSGYT
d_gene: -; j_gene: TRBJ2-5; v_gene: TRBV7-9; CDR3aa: ASSLDQVGTQY
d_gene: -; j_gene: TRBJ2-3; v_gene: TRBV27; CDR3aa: ASSPRLITYTDTQY
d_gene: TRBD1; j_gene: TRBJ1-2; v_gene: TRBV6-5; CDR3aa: ASRAGQGHNGYT
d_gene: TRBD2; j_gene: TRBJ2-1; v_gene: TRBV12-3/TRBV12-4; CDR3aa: ASSLRWGGEQF
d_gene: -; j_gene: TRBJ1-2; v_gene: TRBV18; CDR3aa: ASSPNLAGANTNYGYT
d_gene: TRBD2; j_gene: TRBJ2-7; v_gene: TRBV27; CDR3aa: ASSRWTSGSYEQY
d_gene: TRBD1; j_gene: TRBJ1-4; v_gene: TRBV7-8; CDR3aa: ASSLQQGAGEKLF
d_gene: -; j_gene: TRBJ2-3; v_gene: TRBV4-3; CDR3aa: ASSSGGYTQY
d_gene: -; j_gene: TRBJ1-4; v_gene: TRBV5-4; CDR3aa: ASSLGGGKKLF
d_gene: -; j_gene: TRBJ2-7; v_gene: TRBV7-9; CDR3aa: ANSLLSGAPDYEQY
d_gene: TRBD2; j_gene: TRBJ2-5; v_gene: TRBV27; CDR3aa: ASSLGLAGGRLETQY
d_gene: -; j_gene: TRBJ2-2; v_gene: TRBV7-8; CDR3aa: ASSPRRSSNTGELF
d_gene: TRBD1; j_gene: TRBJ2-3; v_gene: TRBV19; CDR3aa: ASSTRQGLKGTDTQY
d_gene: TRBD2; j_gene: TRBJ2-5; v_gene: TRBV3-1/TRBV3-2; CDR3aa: ASSQLGLAGTKETQY
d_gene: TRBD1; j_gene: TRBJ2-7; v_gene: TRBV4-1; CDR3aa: ASSHTLTGAYEQY
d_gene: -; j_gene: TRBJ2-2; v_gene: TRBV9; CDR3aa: ASRSDWTNTGELF
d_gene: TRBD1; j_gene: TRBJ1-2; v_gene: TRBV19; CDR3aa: ASKWDSFNYGYT
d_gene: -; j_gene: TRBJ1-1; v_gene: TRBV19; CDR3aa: ASSIDRLSSNTEAF
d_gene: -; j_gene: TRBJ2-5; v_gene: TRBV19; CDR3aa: ASSTTAYQQTQY
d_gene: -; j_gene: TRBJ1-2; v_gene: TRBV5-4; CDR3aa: ATESGEPSYGYT
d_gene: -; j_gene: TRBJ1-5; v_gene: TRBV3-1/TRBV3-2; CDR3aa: ASSQGPGIGGQPQH
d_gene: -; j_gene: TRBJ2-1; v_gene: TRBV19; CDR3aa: ASSIGPLAPYNEQF
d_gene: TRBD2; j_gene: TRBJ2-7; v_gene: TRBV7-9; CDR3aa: ASSLGLAGGYTYEQY
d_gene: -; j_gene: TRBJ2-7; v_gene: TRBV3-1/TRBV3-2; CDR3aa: ASSLTDGNSYEQY
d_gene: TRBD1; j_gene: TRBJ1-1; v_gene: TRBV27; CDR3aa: ASRRTGVYTEAF
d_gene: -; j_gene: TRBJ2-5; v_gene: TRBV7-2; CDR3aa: ASSSPIRETQY
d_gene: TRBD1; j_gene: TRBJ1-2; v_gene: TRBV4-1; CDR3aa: ASSLGQGAFYGYT
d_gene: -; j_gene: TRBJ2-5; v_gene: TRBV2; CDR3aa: ATKRESTIKGTQY
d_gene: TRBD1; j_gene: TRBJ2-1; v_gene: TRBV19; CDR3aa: ASRPETGGLSNEQF
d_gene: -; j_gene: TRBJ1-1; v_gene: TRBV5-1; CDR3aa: ASSLTGSEAF